The entry below describes one TCR beta chain. This clonotype was seen many times. Its recognized antigen is unknown. No qualities accompany the bases; no much larger clone lies one base away. The data derive from a study of T cells in Graves' hyperthyroidism and ophthalmopathy (dated by TCRdb to the late 2010s). About the investigation overall: Peripheral blood was collected at initial diagnosis, before any treatment. According to the paper, TCR Vbeta CDR3 sequencing was carried out on 135 peripheral blood samples, which came from fewer than 50 ophthalmopathy, under 80 hyperthyroidism and approximately 17 progressor patients. The 95 to 100 discovery patients were divided at random into training and test sets in a 7:3 ratio. Whether ophthalmopathy could be predicted prospectively was tested in an independent validation cohort made up of 18 to 20 hyperthyroidism patients plus 17 patients who later progressed to ophthalmopathy. After blood sampling, hyperthyroidism patients were treated with methimazole at a starting dose of 30 mg daily, and ophthalmopathy patients were treated with high-dose intravenous methylprednisolone. In about 6 Graves' hyperthyroidism patients, the study also compared T-cell repertoires from thyroid tissue with T-cell repertoires from blood. A discovery cohort of about a hundred patients, roughly 45 with Graves' ophthalmopathy and under 60 with stable Graves' hyperthyroidism, was used to find distinguishing TCR V-J signatures.

Broad study findings and their caveats: In validation, the model predicted progression to ophthalmopathy a median of about 6.5 months before onset, with approximately 71% sensitivity and 72.22% specificity. Most expanded thyroid clonotypes (frequency above 0.001) were also found in blood, which suggests that blood repertoires may mirror thyroid immune responses. No statistical method was used to fix the sample size in advance, and group allocation was not hidden from the investigators. A 13 V-J signature model separated ophthalmopathy from stable hyperthyroidism, with around 90% sensitivity and roughly 84% specificity in cross-validation and 80%/75% in testing.

Ophthalmopathy patients had moderately to severely active disease, Clinical Activity Score of at least 3, NOSPECS grade of at least 4, and duration under 3 months. Any patient with an uncontrolled infection, another autoimmune disease, pregnancy or lactation was excluded. Diagnoses were based on clinical symptoms, serum thyroxine and TRAb, thyroid ultrasound and orbital computed tomography. Ficoll-Paque density gradient centrifugation was used to isolate PBMCs from 8.5 to 10 ml of fresh peripheral blood. Total RNA was extracted using Trizol reagent, and RNA quality was assessed on an Agilent 2100 Bioanalyzer. In the germline V gene, CDR1 corresponds to MNHNS and CDR2 to SASEGT. Trimming removed 6 bases from V and 9 bases from J; the gene matches leave 7 bases unexplained. Taken from cysteine to phenylalanine, the CDR3 has 13 residues. The entry retains the CDR3 DNA only, 39 bases that are in frame from base 1.

The TCR beta CDR3 regions were amplified from RNA transcripts. For the first round of RT-PCR on the TCR CDR3, the HTBI primer set was used together with the Qiagen OneStep RT-PCR kit. The libraries were constructed in a second round of multiplex PCR and then size-selected and purified. Libraries were sequenced paired-end with 100 bp reads on an Illumina HiSeq2000. The authors' analysis ran thus. SOAPnuke was used to process the raw data, with reads discarded if the reads contained adapters or uncalled bases, had a mean Phred below 15, or lacked an exact constant-primer or identifier match. High-quality paired reads were merged using COPE v1.2.5, and each unique nucleotide sequence was defined as a clonotype. Clonotypes were aligned to IMGT TRBV, TRBD and TRBJ reference segments using MiTCR v1.1. Analysis was restricted to V-J combinations with a frequency above 0.0001, which covered just over 98% of repertoires. A TCS score was defined as the ratio between F50 (clonal expansion) and ExV (chaos), using BLOSUM62-based TCRdist between CDR3 peptides within each V-J. Welch's t-statistics and random forest reduced fewer than 550 V-J features to roughly 13, which were used in a naive Bayes classifier (R e1071). Starting from the raw public reads, TCRdb applied fastp trimming at Q25, assembled clones with MiXCR and retained in-frame beta chains. Every distinct CDR3 protein forms one entry, paired with its most common genes and DNA. The V and J calls here are based on TCRdb, not the publication. The sample contains around 490,000 distinct CDR3 sequences, about 20% of them found a single time. The ten top clones hold roughly 47% of the sample.

Sequenced input: blood. Here the chain combines TRBV6-1 and TRBJ2-1; 8 bases in the junction line up with TRBD2. The origin of this receptor is a man aged 35 to 55 with Graves' ophthalmopathy. The DNA sequence follows: TGTGCCAGCAGGACCGGGGGGGGGATTGAGCAGTTCTTC. It codes for CASRTGGGIEQFF.